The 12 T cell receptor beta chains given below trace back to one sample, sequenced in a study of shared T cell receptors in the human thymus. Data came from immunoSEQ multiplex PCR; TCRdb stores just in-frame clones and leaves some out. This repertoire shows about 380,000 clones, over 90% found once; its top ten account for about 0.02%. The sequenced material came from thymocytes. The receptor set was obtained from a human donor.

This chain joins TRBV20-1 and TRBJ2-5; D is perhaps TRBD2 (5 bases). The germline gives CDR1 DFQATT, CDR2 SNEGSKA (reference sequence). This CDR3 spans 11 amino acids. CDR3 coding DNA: TGCATGGCTGGAGGAGAAGAGACCCAGTACTTC. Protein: CMAGGEETQYF.

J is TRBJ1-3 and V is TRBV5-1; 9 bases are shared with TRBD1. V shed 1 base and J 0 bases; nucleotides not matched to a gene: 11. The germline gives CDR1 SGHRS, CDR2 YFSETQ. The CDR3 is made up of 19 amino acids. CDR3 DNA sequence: TGCGCCAGCAGCTTGTTTCAACGGACAGGGGACACCTCTGGAAACACCATATATTTT. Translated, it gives CASSLFQRTGDTSGNTIYF.

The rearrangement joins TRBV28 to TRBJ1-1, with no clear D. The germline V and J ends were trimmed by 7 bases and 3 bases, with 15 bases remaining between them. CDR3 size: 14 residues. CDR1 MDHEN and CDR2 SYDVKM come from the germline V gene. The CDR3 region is CASTMEGRHTEAFF. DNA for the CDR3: TGTGCCAGCACCATGGAGGGTCGACACACTGAAGCTTTCTTT.

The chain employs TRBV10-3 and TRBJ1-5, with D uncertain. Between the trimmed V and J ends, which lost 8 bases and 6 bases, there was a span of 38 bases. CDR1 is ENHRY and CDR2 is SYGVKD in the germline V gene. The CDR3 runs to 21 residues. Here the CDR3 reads CAIGGPRNTGALITAIQPQHF. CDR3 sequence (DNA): TGTGCCATCGGCGGCCCCCGGAACACGGGAGCCTTAATCACTGCGATTCAGCCCCAGCATTTT.

The CDR3 region has the DNA TGCGCCAGCAGCTGGAGATACGATGAGCAGTTCTTC. Its protein product is CASSWRYDEQFF. This chain uses TRBV5-1 with TRBJ2-1; D unclear. Germline lookup yields CDR1 SGHRS and CDR2 YFSETQ. CDR3 size: 12 residues. V was pared by 3 bases and J by 8 bases, with 9 bases between. Filled out from reference TRBV5-1 and TRBJ2-1, the complete variable domain reads KAGVTQTPRYLIKTRGQQVTLSCSPISGHRSVSWYQQTPGQGLQFLFEYFSETQRNKGNFPGRFSGRQFSNSRSEMNVSTLELGDSALYLCASSWRYDEQFFGPGTRLTVL.

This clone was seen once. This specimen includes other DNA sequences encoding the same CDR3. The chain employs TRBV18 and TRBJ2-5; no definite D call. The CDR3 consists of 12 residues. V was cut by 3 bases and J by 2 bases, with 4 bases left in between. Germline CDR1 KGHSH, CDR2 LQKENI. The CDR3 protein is CASSPTQETQYF. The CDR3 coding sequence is TGTGCCAGCTCACCTACACAAGAGACCCAGTACTTC. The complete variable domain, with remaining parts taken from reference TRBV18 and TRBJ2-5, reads NAGVMQNPRHLVRRRGQEARLRCSPMKGHSHVYWYRQLPEEGLKFMVYLQKENIIDESGMPKERFSAEFPKEGPSILRIQQVVRGDSAAYFCASSPTQETQYFGPGTRLLVL.

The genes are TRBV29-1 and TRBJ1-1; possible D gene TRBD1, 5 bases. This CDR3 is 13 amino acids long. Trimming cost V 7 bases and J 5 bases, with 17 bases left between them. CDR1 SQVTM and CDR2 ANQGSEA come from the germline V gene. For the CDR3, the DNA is TGCAGCGCCTATCAGGGATTCGGGACTGAAGCTTTCTTT. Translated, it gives CSAYQGFGTEAFF. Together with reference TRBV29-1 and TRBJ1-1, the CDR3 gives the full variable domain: SAVISQKPSRDICQRGTSLTIQCQVDSQVTMMFWYRQQPGQSLTLIATANQGSEATYESGFVIDKFPISRPNLTFSTLTVSNMSPEDSSIYLCSAYQGFGTEAFFGQGTRLTVV.

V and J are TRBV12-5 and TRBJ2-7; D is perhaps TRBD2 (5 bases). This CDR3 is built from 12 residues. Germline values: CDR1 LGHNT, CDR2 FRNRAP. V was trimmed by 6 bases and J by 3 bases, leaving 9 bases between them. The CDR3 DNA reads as TGTGCTAGTGGCCCCGACTACTACGAGCAGTACTTC. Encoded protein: CASGPDYYEQYF.

In DNA form, the CDR3 reads TGTGCCAGCAGCCAACCCCCCCAGACTTTCTCCTACAATGAGCAGTTCTTC. Translation: CASSQPPQTFSYNEQFF. The chain is built from TRBV4-2 and TRBJ2-1; D call uncertain. Germline V CDR1 and CDR2: LGHNA, YNFKEQ. The CDR3 totals 17 residues. Trimming shortened V by 2 bases and J by 0 bases, and 14 bases separated the two germline ends.

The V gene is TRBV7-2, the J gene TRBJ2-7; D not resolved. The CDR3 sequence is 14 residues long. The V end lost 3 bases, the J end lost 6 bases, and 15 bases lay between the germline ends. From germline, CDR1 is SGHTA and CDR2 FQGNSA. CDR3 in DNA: TGTGCCAGCAGCTTCGTGAGCTGTCGTAGCGAGCAGTACTTC. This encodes CASSFVSCRSEQYF.

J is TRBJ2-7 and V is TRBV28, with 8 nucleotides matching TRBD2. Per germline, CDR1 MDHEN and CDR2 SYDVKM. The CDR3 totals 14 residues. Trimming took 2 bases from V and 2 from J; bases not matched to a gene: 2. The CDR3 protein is CASSLAGGPYEQYF. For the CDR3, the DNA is TGTGCCAGCAGTTTAGCGGGAGGTCCCTACGAGCAGTACTTC.

CDR3 amino acids: CASSLGQGPSPIPYEQYF. DNA of the CDR3: TGTGCCAGCAGTTTAGGACAGGGGCCGAGCCCTATCCCCTACGAGCAGTACTTC. This chain connects TRBV27 to TRBJ2-7; 9 bases are shared with TRBD1. Germline V gene lookup returns CDR1 MNHEY and CDR2 SMNVEV (reference sequence). This CDR3 contains 18 residues. V was clipped by 2 bases and J by 2 bases; unmatched bases: 13.